These 10 T cell receptor beta chains were sequenced from one sample in a study of T cells in Graves' hyperthyroidism and ophthalmopathy. TCR beta CDR3 regions were amplified from RNA. With the HTBI primer set, the TCR CDR3 went through a first round of RT-PCR. TCRdb redid the calling of the multiplex PCR reads with MiXCR, one entry per CDR3 protein. The sample includes about 280,000 distinct CDR3 sequences, around a quarter of them seen just once. The specimen sequenced was blood. The receptors derive from a man aged 35-49 years with Graves' hyperthyroidism that later progressed to Graves' ophthalmopathy.

In this sample, this clonotype turned up many times. The chain couples TRBV15 to TRBJ2-2; 8 bases fit TRBD1. Germline CDR1 reads LNHNV; CDR2 reads YYDKDF (reference sequence). CDR3 size: 17 residues. J was trimmed by 5 bases and V by 0 bases; bases with no gene match: 8. CDR3 amino acids: CATSRDEGDRPTGELFF. As DNA, the CDR3 is TGTGCCACCAGCAGAGATGAAGGGGACAGGCCTACCGGGGAGCTGTTTTTT.

The table lists this clonotype with many counts. J is TRBJ2-7 and V is TRBV7-9, with unresolved D. This CDR3 region has 12 residues. CDR1 is SEHNR and CDR2 is FQNEAQ in the germline V gene (reference sequence). V lost 4 bases and J 6 bases, leaving 10 bases between the germline ends. The CDR3 sequence is CASSSTPLEQYF. The DNA for the CDR3 is TGTGCCAGCAGCTCCACCCCCCTCGAGCAGTACTTC.

This clonotype was counted at least ten times. The V and J genes are TRBV28 and TRBJ1-5, with D unresolved. CDR3 size: 12 residues. Trimming left V 5 bases short and J 9 bases short, with 11 bases between. Per germline, CDR1 MDHEN and CDR2 SYDVKM. The CDR3 region is CASSPFLRPQHF. The CDR3 DNA sequence: TGTGCCAGCAGTCCCTTCTTGCGGCCCCAGCATTTT.

The chain is built from TRBV19 and TRBJ2-7; 7 bases are a match to TRBD2. This CDR3 contains 14 residues. V was clipped by 5 bases and J by 1 base; unmatched bases: 5. CDR1 LNHDA and CDR2 SQIVND come from the germline V gene (reference sequence). CDR3 protein: CASSGLAASYEQYF. CDR3 bases: TGTGCCAGTAGTGGCCTAGCGGCTTCCTACGAGCAGTACTTC.

This chain uses TRBV6-2 or TRBV6-3 with TRBJ1-5; tentative D call: TRBD1 (6 bases). CDR3 length equals 16 residues. The V and J ends lost 6 bases and 4 bases respectively, with 19 bases between them. Germline loops: CDR1 MNHEY, CDR2 SVGEGT. The DNA of the CDR3 is TGTGCCAGCAGCTCCCCGACAGGATCCCAGAATCAGCCCCAGCATTTT. Translated: CASSSPTGSQNQPQHF.

This clonotype showed up many times. This sequence joins TRBV15 and TRBJ1-5; 7 positions match TRBD1. The CDR3 extends over 13 amino acids. Losses at the gene ends were 4 bases for V and 13 bases for J; bases not matched to a gene: 10. Germline CDR1 reads LNHNV; CDR2 reads YYDKDF (reference sequence). Here the CDR3 DNA reads TGTGCCACCAGCACCGAACCCAGGACAGGTCAGCATTTT. It specifies CATSTEPRTGQHF.

This clonotype was detected ten times or more. V and J are TRBV20-1 and TRBJ2-7; D not resolved. Germline CDR1 reads DFQATT; CDR2 reads SNEGSKA (reference sequence). Trimming cost V 0 bases and J 3 bases, with 6 bases left between them. CDR3 length: 12 residues. CDR3 nucleotides: TGCAGTGCTAGAGATACGGGCTACGAGCAGTACTTC. It codes for CSARDTGYEQYF.

J is TRBJ2-2 and V is TRBV20-1; D ambiguous. This CDR3 is built from 14 residues. The V gene lost 1 base and the J gene lost 2 bases, with 8 bases spanning the gap. Germline lookup yields CDR1 DFQATT and CDR2 SNEGSKA (reference sequence). CDR3 sequence reads: CSARVGSNTGELFF. CDR3 nucleotide sequence: TGCAGTGCTAGAGTCGGCAGTAACACCGGGGAGCTGTTTTTT.

This clonotype was recorded at least ten times. V and J are TRBV20-1 and TRBJ1-5; no clear D gene. Per the germline V gene, CDR1 is DFQATT and CDR2 is SNEGSKA (reference sequence). The V end was cut by 0 bases, the J end by 0 bases, with 9 bases between. The CDR3 consists of 15 residues. CDR3 DNA sequence: TGCAGTGCTAGAGATTTTACGGTTAGCAATCAGCCCCAGCATTTT. Its translation: CSARDFTVSNQPQHF.

The rearrangement uses TRBV7-9 and TRBJ1-1; 8 nucleotides match TRBD1. The CDR3 has 15 residues. Losses at the gene ends were 5 bases for V and 5 bases for J; bases not matched to a gene: 10. In germline, CDR1 is SEHNR, CDR2 FQNEAQ (reference sequence). The CDR3 coding sequence is TGTGCCAGCAGCCCCCTAGGACAGGGAGATACTGAAGCTTTCTTT. Encoded protein: CASSPLGQGDTEAFF.